The 29 T cell receptor beta chains in this list originate from one sample, sequenced in a study of T cell responses to AZD1222 COVID-19 vaccine (dated by TCRdb to the early 2020s). The time point label, as the study defines it: baseline before first vaccination. Libraries were built with the immunoSEQ multiplex PCR assay. This immuneACCESS table, as held by TCRdb, lists in-frame sequences with V and J called but not all clones. Of the missing ones, under half trace to an unresolved V gene in checked studies; the others have no known cause. Recorded for this sample are some 130,000 clones; 93% of them occurred a single time. Jointly, the top ten make up 5% to 5.5% of the sample. This specimen consisted of peripheral blood, obtained on day 0 of AZD1222 vaccination. These receptors were taken from an adult in good health.

The V call is TRBV9, the J call TRBJ2-7, with D unresolved. The V gene lost 1 base and the J gene lost 2 bases, with 10 bases spanning the gap. The CDR3 sequence is 14 residues long. Per germline, CDR1 SGDLS and CDR2 YYNGEE. DNA for the CDR3: TGTGCCAGCAGCGTACTGCCCACAACCTACGAGCAGTACTTC. As protein: CASSVLPTTYEQYF.

V gene TRBV25-1 combines with J gene TRBJ1-2; D is unclear. This CDR3 region has 12 residues. CDR1 is MGHDK, CDR2 SYGVNS, per germline. V was trimmed by 2 bases and J by 3 bases, leaving 4 bases between them. This CDR3 reads CASSEGHYGYTF. The CDR3 DNA reads as TGTGCCAGCAGTGAAGGGCACTATGGCTACACCTTC.

This sequence joins TRBV5-1 and TRBJ2-1, with D perhaps matching TRBD1 (6 bases). This CDR3 contains 13 residues. Germline values: CDR1 SGHRS, CDR2 YFSETQ. V was shortened by 3 bases and J by 6 bases, with 10 bases between the two germline ends. CDR3 nucleotide sequence: TGCGCCAGCAGCTACGGACAGCGCAATGAGCAGTTCTTC. The encoded protein is CASSYGQRNEQFF.

The chain carries TRBV30 and TRBJ1-6; 10 bases line up with TRBD1. Looked up from germline, CDR1 is GTSNPN and CDR2 is SVGIG (reference sequence). V was pared by 2 bases and J by 9 bases, with 16 bases of the junction left unmatched. The CDR3 sequence is 18 residues long. The CDR3 reads CAWSSYRQGASVSSPLHF. As DNA, the CDR3 is TGTGCCTGGAGTTCCTACCGACAGGGGGCTTCGGTTAGTTCACCCCTCCACTTT.

This clone was recorded a few times. The rearrangement uses TRBV28 and TRBJ1-3; D is undetermined. CDR1 and CDR2 from the germline V gene are MDHEN and SYDVKM. The CDR3 covers 13 residues. Trimming removed 8 bases at V and 4 bases at J, with 12 bases between. CDR3 residues: CASFGLVGNTIYF. In DNA form, the CDR3 reads TGTGCCAGCTTTGGACTCGTCGGAAACACCATATATTTT. The full variable domain, its missing parts supplied by reference TRBV28 and TRBJ1-3, is DVKVTQSSRYLVKRTGEKVFLECVQDMDHENMFWYRQDPGLGLRLIYFSYDVKMKEKGDIPEGYSVSREKKERFSLILESASTNQTSMYLCASFGLVGNTIYFGEGSWLTVV.

This chain connects TRBV9 to TRBJ2-7; D assignment may be TRBD1 or TRBD2 (5 bases each). The germline gives CDR1 SGDLS, CDR2 YYNGEE. This CDR3 spans 15 amino acids. Trimming pared 0 bases from V and 1 base from J, leaving 11 bases between. The CDR3 region is CASSVGGDSSYEQYF. The CDR3 DNA is TGTGCCAGCAGCGTAGGGGGAGACAGTTCCTACGAGCAGTACTTC. The full variable domain, its missing parts supplied by reference TRBV9 and TRBJ2-7, is DSGVTQTPKHLITATGQRVTLRCSPRSGDLSVYWYQQSLDQGLQFLIQYYNGEERAKGNILERFSAQQFPDLHSELNLSSLELGDSALYFCASSVGGDSSYEQYFGPGTRLTVT.

V gene TRBV18 combines with J gene TRBJ1-5; no reliable D call. Trimming took off 3 bases at V and 5 bases at J, with 8 bases between the two ends. Germline V gene sequence: CDR1 KGHSH, CDR2 LQKENI. The length of the CDR3 is 13 residues. The CDR3: CASSPLGDQPQHF. CDR3 coding DNA: TGTGCCAGCTCACCGCTTGGGGATCAGCCCCAGCATTTT.

V usage is TRBV5-1 and J usage is TRBJ2-7; possible D gene TRBD2, 5 bases. Germline V gives CDR1 SGHRS, CDR2 YFSETQ. This CDR3 region has 12 residues. Trimming removed 1 base at V and 5 bases at J, with 7 bases between. As DNA, the CDR3 is TGCGCCAGCAGCTTGACCGGGGACGAGCAGTACTTC. Translation gives CASSLTGDEQYF. Complete variable domain (other parts from reference TRBV5-1 and TRBJ2-7): KAGVTQTPRYLIKTRGQQVTLSCSPISGHRSVSWYQQTPGQGLQFLFEYFSETQRNKGNFPGRFSGRQFSNSRSEMNVSTLELGDSALYLCASSLTGDEQYFGPGTRLTVT.

V gene TRBV7-2 combines with J gene TRBJ2-5; D gene unclear. The V end lost 6 bases, the J end lost 0 bases, and 5 bases lay between the germline ends. The CDR3 has 12 residues. The germline gives CDR1 SGHTA, CDR2 FQGNSA. CDR3 sequence: CASSQYQETQYF. The CDR3 nucleotides read TGTGCCAGCAGTCAGTACCAAGAGACCCAGTACTTC.

J is TRBJ2-7 and V is TRBV6-6; D is ambiguous. CDR3 length: 12 amino acids. Germline V CDR1 and CDR2: MNHNY, SVGAGI (reference sequence). V lost 2 bases, J lost 7 bases, and 9 bases lay in between. CDR3 coding DNA: TGTGCCAGCAGTTACAGTACTTTAGAGCAGTACTTC. Translation: CASSYSTLEQYF.

The V and J genes are TRBV30 and TRBJ1-4; 7 bases line up with TRBD1. The CDR3 runs 15 residues. Trimming at V came to 3 bases and at J to 5 bases, leaving 9 bases not matched to a gene. Germline values: CDR1 GTSNPN, CDR2 SVGIG (reference sequence). In DNA form, the CDR3 reads TGTGCCTGGAGGAGACAGGGTCTGCGGAATGAAAAACTGTTTTTT. Amino acids: CAWRRQGLRNEKLFF.

CDR3 amino acids: CAWSRQGIAFF. DNA of the CDR3: TGTGCCTGGAGCCGACAGGGTATCGCTTTCTTT. The V call is TRBV30, the J call TRBJ1-1, with TRBD1 identical over 7 bases. With 3 bases clipped from V and 11 bases from J, the junction kept 6 bases outside the gene matches. Germline CDR1 reads GTSNPN; CDR2 reads SVGIG (reference sequence). This CDR3 is 11 amino acids long.

This rearrangement joins TRBV3-1 (or the pseudogene TRBV3-2) to TRBJ2-1, with D maybe TRBD1 (5 bases). Germline V gene sequence: CDR1 LGHDT, CDR2 YNNKEL (reference sequence). The ends were cut back, 1 base at V and 12 bases at J, with 10 bases in the middle. The CDR3 has 12 residues. The CDR3 sequence is CASSQVRTTQFF. In DNA form, the CDR3 reads TGTGCCAGCAGCCAAGTCCGGACAACGCAGTTCTTC.

This chain joins TRBV5-1 and TRBJ1-6; unclear D gene. The V end lost 3 bases, the J end lost 6 bases, and 13 bases lay between the germline ends. CDR1 is SGHRS and CDR2 is YFSETQ in the germline V gene. The CDR3 totals 15 residues. In nucleotides, the CDR3 is TGCGCCAGCAGCTCCGGGCCGGGAGGTAATTCACCCCTCCACTTT. Protein: CASSSGPGGNSPLHF.

The genes are TRBV7-3 and TRBJ1-2; TRBD1 might be the D (5 bases). Germline assignment: CDR1 SGHTA and CDR2 FQGTGA. V shed 8 bases and J shed 4 bases, with 8 bases lying between them. The CDR3 has 11 amino acids. The CDR3 bases are TGTGCCAGCGGTCAGGGCTATGGCTACACCTTC. It codes for CASGQGYGYTF.

The chain joins TRBV9 to TRBJ2-5; D is ambiguous. The germline CDR1 and CDR2 sequences are SGDLS and YYNGEE. Between the trimmed V and J ends, which lost 0 bases and 1 base, there was a span of 13 bases. CDR3 length equals 16 residues. In DNA, the CDR3 is TGTGCCAGCAGCGTAGCAGCCAGAAGAACCCAAGAGACCCAGTACTTC. Protein: CASSVAARRTQETQYF. The full variable domain, rest sourced from reference TRBV9 and TRBJ2-5, is DSGVTQTPKHLITATGQRVTLRCSPRSGDLSVYWYQQSLDQGLQFLIQYYNGEERAKGNILERFSAQQFPDLHSELNLSSLELGDSALYFCASSVAARRTQETQYFGPGTRLLVL.

In its sample, this clone was seen once. The chain uses TRBV3-1 (or the pseudogene TRBV3-2) and TRBJ1-1; tentative D call: TRBD1 (6 bases). Germline CDR1 reads LGHDT; CDR2 reads YNNKEL (reference sequence). V gave up 1 base and J gave up 1 base, with 10 bases separating them. The CDR3 runs to 15 residues. CDR3 bases: TGTGCCAGCAGCCAAGCTGGGGGACAGAACACTGAAGCTTTCTTT. It yields the protein CASSQAGGQNTEAFF.

The CDR3 spells CASSSPIRGPYGYTF. The CDR3 DNA reads as TGTGCCAGCAGTTCACCAATAAGGGGACCCTATGGCTACACCTTC. The chain couples TRBV6-5 to TRBJ1-2; D possibly corresponds to TRBD1 (5 bases). Trimming took off 4 bases at V and 4 bases at J, with 16 bases between the two ends. The germline V gene encodes CDR1 MNHEY and CDR2 SVGAGI. This CDR3 spans 15 amino acids.

This chain uses TRBV5-4 with TRBJ2-1, with D hard to call. The CDR3 extends over 16 amino acids. Trimming removed 5 bases from V and 2 bases from J, with 17 bases in between. From germline, CDR1 is SGHNT and CDR2 YYREEE (reference sequence). The CDR3 coding sequence is TGTGCCAGCAGTTCTGGTGGGGATAAACCCTACAATGAGCAGTTCTTC. Its translation is CASSSGGDKPYNEQFF.

This chain connects TRBV28 to TRBJ2-1; D might be TRBD2 (5 bases). The CDR3 covers 12 residues. The germline CDR1 and CDR2 sequences are MDHEN and SYDVKM. V lost 6 bases and J 12 bases, leaving 15 bases between the germline ends. This chain's CDR3 is CASRQPAGRQFF. Written as DNA, the CDR3 is TGTGCCAGCAGGCAACCGGCGGGTCGGCAGTTCTTC.

V usage is TRBV19 and J usage is TRBJ2-2, with 7 bases fitting TRBD2. Unmatched junction bases numbered 5, after V lost 6 bases and J lost 1 base. The CDR3 loop spans 15 amino acids. Per germline, CDR1 LNHDA and CDR2 SQIVND (reference sequence). The CDR3 loop reads CASRAGGVNTGELFF. CDR3 DNA: TGTGCCAGTAGGGCTGGGGGGGTGAACACCGGGGAGCTGTTTTTT.

This sequence joins TRBV29-1 and TRBJ2-7; a weak D match, TRBD1 (6 bases). CDR1 and CDR2 from the germline V gene are SQVTM and ANQGSEA. The V end lost 1 base, the J end lost 6 bases, and 16 bases lay between the germline ends. This CDR3 region has 14 residues. The CDR3 DNA reads as TGCAGCGTTGAAGGGACAGAAGATCGGTCCGAGCAGTACTTC. Protein: CSVEGTEDRSEQYF.

This clone appeared once. V is TRBV7-8 and J is TRBJ1-5; 9 nucleotides align to TRBD1. CDR3 size: 15 residues. Germline CDR1 and CDR2: SGHVS and FQNEAQ. Trimming removed 5 bases from V and 4 bases from J; junction bases left unmatched: 6. The CDR3 is CASSILTGGNQPQHF. The DNA for the CDR3 is TGTGCCAGCAGCATATTGACAGGGGGAAATCAGCCCCAGCATTTT.

The gene calls are TRBV6-1 and TRBJ2-5; D unclear. CDR1 and CDR2 (germline): MNHNS, SASEGT. Trimming left V 2 bases short and J 0 bases short, with 10 bases between. The CDR3 has 15 amino acids. Here the CDR3 DNA reads TGTGCCAGCAGTGAAAAGATGGGCAACCAAGAGACCCAGTACTTC. As protein: CASSEKMGNQETQYF.

DNA of the CDR3: TGTGCCAGCAGTTTCGGACAGGGGACCTACAATGAGCAGTTCTTC. Protein sequence: CASSFGQGTYNEQFF. The chain combines TRBV6-5 with TRBJ2-1, with TRBD1 matching over 9 bases. J was trimmed by 2 bases and V by 4 bases; bases with no gene match: 3. Germline CDR1 is MNHEY and CDR2 is SVGAGI. CDR3 length equals 15 residues.

This clone has just one count. The chain is built from TRBV4-3 and TRBJ2-1; D gene uncertain. Germline loops: CDR1 LGHNA, CDR2 YSLEER. V lost 0 bases to trimming and J lost 0 bases, with 9 bases between them. The CDR3 extends over 16 amino acids. The CDR3 loop reads CASSQDLRSSYNEQFF. The CDR3 DNA follows: TGCGCCAGCAGCCAAGATCTGCGGAGCTCCTACAATGAGCAGTTCTTC.

This chain joins TRBV6-2 or TRBV6-3 and TRBJ2-7; D ambiguous. The V gene's germline CDR1 is MNHEY and CDR2 SVGEGT. Trimming took 1 base from V and 0 from J, leaving 7 bases between them. The CDR3 length is 14 residues. CDR3 protein: CASSYLLNSYEQYF. The CDR3 DNA reads as TGTGCCAGCAGTTACTTGCTCAACTCCTACGAGCAGTACTTC.

The chain has TRBV27 and TRBJ1-6; no definite D call. The length of the CDR3 is 15 residues. The germline V and J ends were trimmed by 1 base and 4 bases, with 8 bases remaining between them. The germline V gene has CDR1 MNHEY and CDR2 SMNVEV (reference sequence). This CDR3 reads CASSLFLRYNSPLHF. As DNA, the CDR3 is TGTGCCAGCAGTTTATTTTTGAGGTATAATTCACCCCTCCACTTT.

The chain employs TRBV7-3 and TRBJ1-1; 7 bases are a match to TRBD1. Germline-derived CDR1 and CDR2 are SGHTA and FQGTGA. CDR3 length: 13 amino acids. The junction had 3 bases not matched to a gene; V was cut back by 4 bases and J by 4 bases. The CDR3: CASSSPGGTEAFF. In nucleotides, the CDR3 is TGTGCCAGCAGCTCCCCAGGGGGCACTGAAGCTTTCTTT. Looking up the rest from reference TRBV7-3 and TRBJ1-1 gives the full variable domain: GAGVSQTPSNKVTEKGKYVELRCDPISGHTALYWYRQSLGQGPEFLIYFQGTGAADDSGLPNDRFFAVRPEGSVSTLKIQRTERGDSAVYLCASSSPGGTEAFFGQGTRLTVV.